This TCR beta chain was observed in a study of T cell responses to AZD1222 COVID-19 vaccine. Some clones are missing from TCRdb's copy, which holds only in-frame ones; the method was immunoSEQ multiplex PCR. The sample includes around 160,000 clones, roughly 94% of them seen just once. The V end lost 1 base, the J end lost 8 bases, and 13 bases lay between the germline ends. From germline, CDR1 is SGDLS and CDR2 YYNGEE. This CDR3 is 14 amino acids long. This receptor was identified in an adult who received the AZD1222 COVID-19 vaccine. The chain recombines TRBV9 with TRBJ2-4; D gene uncertain. This sample comprised peripheral blood, obtained 28 days after the second AZD1222 dose. The CDR3 is CASSVTQERDIQYF. For the CDR3, the DNA is TGTGCCAGCAGCGTAACTCAGGAAAGGGACATTCAGTACTTC.